The clone carrying this T cell receptor beta chain has only one observation. The antigen is not known. This record comes from a study of cytomegalovirus exposure and HLA in healthy donors. The study's findings and limits: Testing in vitro showed a few CMV-associated chains specific for CMV antigens.

The assay was immunoSEQ multiplex PCR, and TCRdb's table has in-frame clones only and misses some. The top ten hold approximately 1.2% of the sample, which has roughly 330,000 clones, around 87% seen once. CDR1 is SGDLS, CDR2 YYNGEE, per germline. Trimming removed 6 bases from V and 2 bases from J, with 15 bases in between. The CDR3 extends over 16 amino acids. This rearrangement joins TRBV9 to TRBJ2-6; D may be TRBD1 (6 bases). The sequence was collected from a woman in her thirties in good health and CMV-seropositive. Material: PBMCs. The CDR3 reads CASTTNRDTGANVLTF. In DNA form, the CDR3 reads TGTGCCAGCACCACTAACAGGGATACTGGGGCCAACGTCCTGACTTTC.